This T cell receptor beta chain was captured in a study of post-analysis software for immune sequencing data. Study observations and caveats: Comparison with controls showed significantly lower normalized Chao1 diversity in multiple sclerosis patients. Roughly 5 TRBV segments (TRBV5-6, TRBV5-1 and TRBV20-1 among them) occurred more frequently in patients than in controls.

Included in the TCR beta cDNA libraries were unique molecular identifiers. TCRdb passed the PCR reads through MiXCR, listing each CDR3 protein once. The table lists approximately 660,000 distinct CDR3 sequences, around 60% of them singletons. Trimming stripped 4 bases from V and 2 bases from J, with 9 bases between. Germline V gene sequence: CDR1 SGHTA, CDR2 FQGNSA. The CDR3 is made up of 14 amino acids. This clonotype was observed a few times. Its antigen is not known. The specimen sequenced was blood. This TCR derives from a girl aged 2-10 years with multiple sclerosis. The gene calls are TRBV7-2 and TRBJ2-1, with D possibly matching TRBD2 (7 bases). The CDR3 sequence: CASSWGGPYNEQFF. The CDR3 nucleotides read TGTGCCAGCAGCTGGGGGGGCCCCTACAATGAGCAGTTCTTC.